Below are 32 T cell receptor beta chains sequenced from a single sample in a study of T cell changes during pregnancy in multiple sclerosis. Assay used: immunoSEQ multiplex PCR; TCRdb lists only in-frame clones, some missing. The table lists 60,000 or so clones, around 90% of them singletons. The sequences come from peripheral blood, collected before pregnancy. Every receptor here comes from a female donor with multiple sclerosis, enrolled in a pregnancy study.

V usage is TRBV7-8 and J usage is TRBJ2-1; 8 nucleotides align to TRBD2. This CDR3 contains 17 residues. Germline V gene sequence: CDR1 SGHVS, CDR2 FQNEAQ. Germline trimming cut 5 bases from V and 5 bases from J; bases unmatched to any gene: 14. Here the CDR3 DNA reads TGTGCCAGCAGCCCAGCGGGGGCAGGCTTACTAAACAATGAGCAGTTCTTC. It translates to CASSPAGAGLLNNEQFF.

The rearrangement links TRBV4-3 to TRBJ1-1; 8 bases line up with TRBD1. J lost 5 bases, V lost 1 base, and 6 bases had no gene match. The CDR3 covers 15 residues. Germline CDR1 is LGHNA and CDR2 is YSLEER. DNA for the CDR3: TGCGCCAGCAGCCAAGCTTGGCAGGGGGCGACTGAAGCTTTCTTT. This encodes CASSQAWQGATEAFF.

V usage is TRBV20-1 and J usage is TRBJ1-2; D gene uncertain. V shed 3 bases and J shed 14 bases, with 16 bases lying between them. This CDR3 contains 11 residues. CDR1 is DFQATT and CDR2 is SNEGSKA in the germline V gene (reference sequence). CDR3 sequence: CSASPLGISTF. The CDR3 DNA reads TGCAGTGCTAGCCCCCTAGGAATTTCGACCTTC.

This clone has a handful of counts. The chain couples TRBV19 to TRBJ2-3, with 10 bases aligning to TRBD2. CDR3 length: 16 amino acids. The germline V gene has CDR1 LNHDA and CDR2 SQIVND (reference sequence). Germline trimming cut 3 bases from V and 2 bases from J; bases unmatched to any gene: 5. The DNA of the CDR3 is TGTGCCAGTAGTATCTTAGCGGGGGGACCCACAGATACGCAGTATTTT. It is translated as CASSILAGGPTDTQYF.

This chain uses TRBV5-1 with TRBJ2-3; no reliable D call. V lost 3 bases to trimming and J lost 0 bases, with 17 bases between them. The germline gives CDR1 SGHRS, CDR2 YFSETQ. This CDR3 region has 17 residues. The CDR3 spells CASSSIPASTSTDTQYF. The CDR3 DNA reads as TGCGCCAGCAGCTCAATTCCGGCCTCGACTAGCACAGATACGCAGTATTTT.

The CDR3 DNA is TGTGCCAGCAGCTTTTATACTAGCGGGGGCCTCTCCTACGAGCAGTACTTC. Protein: CASSFYTSGGLSYEQYF. The chain links TRBV11-2 to TRBJ2-7; 11 bases line up with TRBD2. The CDR3 consists of 17 residues. Germline-derived CDR1 and CDR2 are SGHAT and FQNNGV. V lost 3 bases, J lost 0 bases, and 7 bases stayed unmatched.

Comment on this clone: The same CDR3 arises from other DNA sequences in this sample as well. The chain has TRBV2 and TRBJ1-6; 8 bases agree with TRBD1. V dropped 3 bases and J dropped 7; count of bases not matched to a gene: 5. The CDR3 has 15 residues. The V gene's germline CDR1 is SNHLY and CDR2 FYNNEI. The CDR3 sequence: CASSEGRGQNSPLHF. In nucleotides, the CDR3 is TGTGCCAGCAGTGAGGGCAGGGGGCAAAATTCACCCCTCCACTTT.

The chain carries TRBV9 and TRBJ1-2; TRBD1 is a possible D gene (5 bases). Trimming shortened V by 0 bases and J by 7 bases, and 13 bases separated the two germline ends. The CDR3 covers 14 residues. Germline V lookup: CDR1 SGDLS, CDR2 YYNGEE. The CDR3 here is CASSVGGANIGYTF. In DNA, the CDR3 is TGTGCCAGCAGCGTAGGGGGCGCTAACATTGGCTACACCTTC.

The chain recombines TRBV5-4 with TRBJ2-7, with TRBD1 matching 10 bases. This CDR3 has 14 residues. Trimming cost V 5 bases and J 4 bases; bases outside gene matches: 6. The germline CDR1 and CDR2 sequences are SGHNT and YYREEE (reference sequence). This CDR3 reads CASSAGQGRYEQYF. CDR3 bases: TGTGCCAGCAGTGCGGGACAGGGGCGATACGAGCAGTACTTC.

V usage is TRBV19 and J usage is TRBJ2-3, with 11 bases aligning to TRBD1. This CDR3 is built from 14 residues. The junction had 2 bases not matched to a gene; V was cut back by 5 bases and J by 4 bases. Germline V gene data show CDR1 as LNHDA and CDR2 as SQIVND (reference sequence). The CDR3 is CASSEGQGADTQYF. The CDR3 DNA sequence: TGTGCCAGTAGTGAGGGACAGGGGGCAGATACGCAGTATTTT.

V gene TRBV5-8 combines with J gene TRBJ1-4, with 7 bases fitting TRBD1. CDR1 SGHTS and CDR2 YDEGEE come from the germline V gene. The CDR3 totals 17 residues. The V segment lost 4 bases and the J segment 0 bases; nucleotides outside the gene matches: 9. CDR3 region: CASSVFRDRTTNEKLFF. CDR3 nucleotide sequence: TGTGCCAGCAGCGTATTCCGGGACAGAACAACTAATGAAAAACTGTTTTTT.

In nucleotides, the CDR3 is TGTGCCAGTAGTCCCTCTGGTACTAGCACAGATACGCAGTATTTT. Translated: CASSPSGTSTDTQYF. The V and J genes are TRBV19 and TRBJ2-3; D gene unclear. The ends were cut back, 5 bases at V and 0 bases at J, with 12 bases in the middle. Germline loops: CDR1 LNHDA, CDR2 SQIVND (reference sequence). CDR3 length: 15 residues.

This clone was seen just once. The V call is TRBV7-2, the J call TRBJ1-1; D may be TRBD1 (6 bases). Germline loops: CDR1 SGHTA, CDR2 FQGNSA. The CDR3 is 16 amino acids. Trimming stripped 0 bases from V and 0 bases from J, with 11 bases between. CDR3 amino acids: CASSLAGGAMNTEAFF. In nucleotides, the CDR3 is TGTGCCAGCAGCTTAGCCGGGGGGGCTATGAACACTGAAGCTTTCTTT.

The chain links TRBV6-5 to TRBJ1-5, with TRBD1 identical over 7 bases. Per germline, CDR1 MNHEY and CDR2 SVGAGI. Trimming took 8 bases from V and 3 from J; bases not matched to a gene: 10. This CDR3 contains 15 residues. This CDR3 reads CASGPQGGHNQPQHF. In DNA form, the CDR3 reads TGTGCCAGCGGCCCTCAGGGGGGACACAATCAGCCCCAGCATTTT.

On this clone itself: A read error may account for a junction end that differs from germline. The CDR3 is CASSPTGNPGELFF. CDR3 nucleotides: TGTGCCAGCAGCCCGACAGGGAACCCCGGGGAGCTGTTTTTT. This chain links TRBV5-4 with TRBJ2-2, with 7 bases matching TRBD1. The CDR3 covers 14 residues. CDR1 and CDR2 from the germline V gene are SGHNT and YYREEE (reference sequence).

J is TRBJ1-1 and V is TRBV2; D not certain. The CDR3 length is 15 residues. Trimming shortened V by 3 bases and J by 4 bases, and 15 bases separated the two germline ends. CDR1 is SNHLY, CDR2 FYNNEI, per germline. CDR3 residues: CASSEEGGFSTEAFF. The CDR3 DNA reads as TGTGCCAGCAGTGAGGAGGGAGGTTTTAGCACTGAAGCTTTCTTT.

The chain employs TRBV5-4 and TRBJ2-1, with 7 bases lining up with TRBD2. The germline V gene encodes CDR1 SGHNT and CDR2 YYREEE (reference sequence). V was pared by 4 bases and J by 8 bases, with 6 bases of the junction left unmatched. The CDR3 contains 13 residues. The CDR3 nucleotides read TGTGCCAGCAGCCCGCACAGCGGGGATGAGCAGTTCTTC. The encoded protein is CASSPHSGDEQFF.

The chain employs TRBV27 and TRBJ1-2; 8 nucleotides line up with TRBD1. Per the germline V gene, CDR1 is MNHEY and CDR2 is SMNVEV (reference sequence). J was trimmed by 8 bases and V by 7 bases; bases with no gene match: 12. This CDR3 contains 14 residues. The chain's CDR3 is CASTRGQGAGGYTF. DNA of the CDR3: TGTGCCAGCACAAGGGGGCAGGGGGCGGGAGGCTACACCTTC.

This chain connects TRBV18 to TRBJ1-4; D perhaps matches TRBD1 (5 bases). Trimming pared 1 base from V and 1 base from J, leaving 10 bases between. The CDR3 spans 16 residues. Germline CDR1 and CDR2: KGHSH and LQKENI. CDR3 sequence: CASSPLGRGTNEKLFF. Here the CDR3 DNA reads TGTGCCAGCTCACCACTGGGGCGAGGAACTAATGAAAAACTGTTTTTT.

In its sample, this clone was seen once. The chain has TRBV4-1 and TRBJ2-1; 10 bases map to TRBD2. The CDR3 is 19 amino acids. The germline CDR1 and CDR2 sequences are MGHRA and YSYEKL. V shed 0 bases, J shed 5 bases, and the junction held 13 bases outside the gene matches. The CDR3, as DNA: TGCGCCAGCAGCCAAGATCTCAAGCGGGGGGGCTTAAGGAACAATGAGCAGTTCTTC. Translated, it gives CASSQDLKRGGLRNNEQFF.

DNA for the CDR3: TGTGCTAGTGGGAGTGACAGGCTTTACGAGCAGTACTTC. Residues: CASGSDRLYEQYF. The chain combines TRBV12-5 with TRBJ2-7; the D gene is possibly TRBD1 (6 bases). The germline V gene encodes CDR1 LGHNT and CDR2 FRNRAP. This CDR3 contains 13 residues. Trimming stripped 6 bases from V and 4 bases from J, with 13 bases between.

The genes are TRBV7-3 and TRBJ1-5; D unresolved. Trimming stripped 2 bases from V and 6 bases from J, with 8 bases between. Germline CDR1 and CDR2: SGHTA and FQGTGA. The CDR3 totals 13 residues. CDR3 loop: CASSLHAGQPQHF. In DNA form, the CDR3 reads TGTGCCAGCAGCTTACATGCGGGTCAGCCCCAGCATTTT. Full variable domain (remainder filled in from reference TRBV7-3 and TRBJ1-5): GAGVSQTPSNKVTEKGKYVELRCDPISGHTALYWYRQSLGQGPEFLIYFQGTGAADDSGLPNDRFFAVRPEGSVSTLKIQRTERGDSAVYLCASSLHAGQPQHFGDGTRLSIL.

The V call is TRBV5-1, the J call TRBJ2-4; maybe TRBD2 (6 bases). The germline V gene has CDR1 SGHRS and CDR2 YFSETQ. The CDR3 runs to 14 residues. The V end lost 4 bases, the J end lost 14 bases, and 22 bases lay between the germline ends. The CDR3 loop is CASSRGSEGQTKYF. The CDR3 DNA follows: TGCGCCAGCAGCCGTGGCTCGGAGGGCCAAACAAAGTACTTC.

This chain connects TRBV4-3 to TRBJ2-5; 8 bases agree with TRBD2. Looked up from germline, CDR1 is LGHNA and CDR2 is YSLEER. Trimming removed 0 bases from V and 4 bases from J; junction bases left unmatched: 10. The CDR3 runs to 17 residues. The CDR3 loop is CASSQELAGLGGETQYF. In nucleotides, the CDR3 is TGCGCCAGCAGCCAAGAGCTAGCGGGCCTGGGTGGAGAGACCCAGTACTTC.

The chain combines TRBV27 with TRBJ1-1, with 12 bases lining up with TRBD1. The length of the CDR3 is 15 residues. Germline V gives CDR1 MNHEY, CDR2 SMNVEV (reference sequence). V lost 6 bases to trimming and J lost 1 base; unmatched junction nucleotides: 3. CDR3 DNA sequence: TGTGCCAGCAGGGGACAGGGGGCTCCGAACACTGAAGCTTTCTTT. Translating it yields CASRGQGAPNTEAFF.

V and J are TRBV4-3 and TRBJ2-3; no clear D gene. CDR3 length: 15 residues. The germline gives CDR1 LGHNA, CDR2 YSLEER. V was pared by 0 bases and J by 3 bases, with 10 bases between. CDR3 nucleotide sequence: TGCGCCAGCAGCCAAGATCGAATAGCAACAGATACGCAGTATTTT. It translates to CASSQDRIATDTQYF.

The chain has TRBV9 and TRBJ1-1; a weak D match, TRBD1 (6 bases). The CDR3 totals 15 residues. Trimming shortened V by 2 bases and J by 5 bases, and 16 bases separated the two germline ends. Germline V gene data show CDR1 as SGDLS and CDR2 as YYNGEE. CDR3 sequence: CASSVVLGAVTEAFF. DNA of the CDR3: TGTGCCAGCAGCGTTGTCCTGGGGGCGGTGACTGAAGCTTTCTTT.

The CDR3 loop is CASRSQGVNEQYF. CDR3 nucleotides: TGTGCCAGCAGATCACAGGGAGTCAACGAGCAGTACTTC. The chain is built from TRBV28 and TRBJ2-7; D perhaps matches TRBD1 (6 bases). Germline CDR1 is MDHEN and CDR2 is SYDVKM. The CDR3 runs to 13 residues. Trimming removed 6 bases from V and 5 bases from J, with 14 bases in between. Full variable domain (outside the CDR3, taken from reference TRBV28 and TRBJ2-7): DVKVTQSSRYLVKRTGEKVFLECVQDMDHENMFWYRQDPGLGLRLIYFSYDVKMKEKGDIPEGYSVSREKKERFSLILESASTNQTSMYLCASRSQGVNEQYFGPGTRLTVT.

The genes are TRBV7-2 and TRBJ1-5, with a weak D call TRBD1 (6 bases). CDR1 and CDR2 (germline): SGHTA, FQGNSA. The CDR3 contains 15 residues. The V gene lost 3 bases and the J gene lost 2 bases, with 11 bases spanning the gap. The CDR3 bases are TGTGCCAGCAGCTTCCGAGAGGGGGGCAATCAGCCCCAGCATTTT. Its translation: CASSFREGGNQPQHF.

The chain links TRBV28 to TRBJ1-1, with D unclear. The CDR3 has 15 residues. Germline CDR1 and CDR2: MDHEN and SYDVKM. The germline V and J ends were trimmed by 4 bases and 5 bases, with 17 bases remaining between them. This CDR3 reads CASSSPGRPGTEAFF. CDR3 bases: TGTGCCAGCAGTTCTCCCGGACGCCCGGGGACTGAAGCTTTCTTT.

The chain has TRBV4-2 and TRBJ1-4; D is ambiguous. The CDR3 covers 14 residues. Germline CDR1 and CDR2: LGHNA and YNFKEQ. The ends were cut back, 5 bases at V and 6 bases at J, with 13 bases in the middle. CDR3 protein: CASSSGPPDEKLFF. The CDR3 nucleotides read TGTGCCAGCAGCAGCGGGCCACCCGATGAAAAACTGTTTTTT.

Written as DNA, the CDR3 is TGTGCCAGCAGTCCCCGGGTGGAAGGCCCAGCTAACTATGGCTACACCTTC. It encodes CASSPRVEGPANYGYTF. The chain couples TRBV25-1 to TRBJ1-2, with D uncertain. Trimming removed 5 bases at V and 0 bases at J, with 19 bases between. This CDR3 is 17 amino acids long. Germline V gene lookup returns CDR1 MGHDK and CDR2 SYGVNS.